These 4 T cell receptor beta chains share one sample of origin, sequenced in a study of blood T cell repertoires in COVID-19. Method: immunoSEQ multiplex PCR; TCRdb's copy keeps in-frame clones and lacks some. The data contain some 50,000 clones, 70% to 85% of them seen just once; the ten biggest clones take up about 4.2%. The sample consisted of peripheral blood. The source of these receptors is a man aged 45-60 years with active COVID-19.

The rearrangement joins TRBV5-6 to TRBJ2-5; 11 bases fit TRBD1. J was trimmed by 6 bases and V by 6 bases; bases with no gene match: 22. The CDR3 totals 19 residues. Looked up from germline, CDR1 is SGHDT and CDR2 is YYEEEE. CDR3 sequence (DNA): TGTGCCAGCACGGCTGCGGAAGGACAGGGGGCTCTTTGGGTGAAGACCCAGTACTTC. Amino acid sequence: CASTAAEGQGALWVKTQYF. Filled out from reference TRBV5-6 and TRBJ2-5, the complete variable domain reads DAGVTQSPTHLIKTRGQQVTLRCSPKSGHDTVSWYQQALGQGPQFIFQYYEEEERQRGNFPDRFSGHQFPNYSSELNVNALLLGDSALYLCASTAAEGQGALWVKTQYFGPGTRLLVL.

This clone is a singleton in its sample. This sequence joins TRBV6-2 or TRBV6-3 and TRBJ2-2; a possible D gene is TRBD1 (5 bases). Germline CDR1 reads MNHEY; CDR2 reads SVGEGT. This CDR3 has 15 residues. V lost 2 bases, J lost 4 bases, and 11 bases lay in between. CDR3 in amino acids: CASSYGQGVTGELFF. CDR3 in DNA: TGTGCCAGCAGTTACGGGCAGGGTGTCACCGGGGAGCTGTTTTTT.

This chain links TRBV5-1 with TRBJ1-2; D remains unclear. The CDR3 has 14 residues. V shed 4 bases and J shed 2 bases, with 12 bases lying between them. Germline V lookup: CDR1 SGHRS, CDR2 YFSETQ. The CDR3 loop reads CASSPDKPNYGYTF. The CDR3 bases are TGCGCCAGCAGCCCAGATAAACCCAACTATGGCTACACCTTC.

This rearrangement joins TRBV15 to TRBJ2-1; 8 bases fit TRBD2. Unmatched junction bases numbered 3, after V lost 1 base and J lost 1 base. The CDR3 contains 16 residues. The germline gives CDR1 LNHNV, CDR2 YYDKDF (reference sequence). CDR3 protein: CATSRGTSGSYNEQFF. DNA for the CDR3: TGTGCCACCAGCAGAGGAACTAGCGGTTCCTACAATGAGCAGTTCTTC.